Included here is one T cell receptor beta chain sequence, with context. This sample was included in a study of blood T cell repertoires in COVID-19. This CDR3 has 15 residues. Germline CDR1 is LNHDA and CDR2 is SQIVND (reference sequence). The ends lost 6 bases at V and 5 bases at J; junction bases unmatched: 11. In terms of age and location, participants ranged from about 18 to 100 years and lived in about 25 US areas. Cohorts were based on clinical histories the participants reported. Data came from immunoSEQ multiplex PCR; TCRdb stores just in-frame clones and leaves some out. The profile shows 400,000 or so clones, more than 80% of them singletons.

The sequenced sample was PBMCs or T cells enriched from blood (not recorded which). The chain carries TRBV19 and TRBJ1-1; TRBD1 matches 8 bases. The TCR originated in a young man who had recovered from COVID-19. CDR3 nucleotide sequence: TGTGCCAGTAGCCGGCCTGGACAGGGAGTTACTGAAGCTTTCTTT. Protein sequence: CASSRPGQGVTEAFF. The variable domain in full, with the rest retrieved from reference TRBV19 and TRBJ1-1, is DGGITQSPKYLFRKEGQNVTLSCEQNLNHDAMYWYRQDPGQGLRLIYYSQIVNDFQKGDIAEGYSVSREKKESFPLTVTSAQKNPTAFYLCASSRPGQGVTEAFFGQGTRLTVV.